The rows below give T cell receptor beta chains drawn from one sample of a study of T-cell memory formation after mild COVID-19. TCRdb reanalysed the 5' RACE reads using MiXCR and keeps one entry per CDR3 protein. In the table there are approximately 30,000 distinct CDR3 sequences, about 16% of which are singletons. Sequences were obtained from PBMCs or a T cell subset sorted from them (not recorded which). These TCRs come from an adult who had mild COVID-19 (a few samples of this study predate the infection). Cell type and time point are not known. Both conserved end residues are part of each CDR3. A D gene is named only where the DNA matches it firmly. Clone size appears in some rows only: once, few, many, or a class for an expanded clone.

V: TRBV27; D: -; size: many; J: TRBJ1-5; DNA: TGTGCCAGCAGTTTGGACCACGGGGATCAGCCCCAGCATTTT; CDR3: CASSLDHGDQPQHF
V: TRBV7-9; D: -; size: -; J: TRBJ2-7; DNA: TGTGCCAGCAGCGGAACTTCCAAGCCTGGATCCAACGAGCAGTACTTC; CDR3: CASSGTSKPGSNEQYF
V: TRBV5-1; D: TRBD1; size: many; J: TRBJ2-5; DNA: TGCGCCAGCAGCAAACACGGGACAGAACAAGAGACCCAGTACTTC; CDR3: CASSKHGTEQETQYF
V: TRBV4-2; D: -; size: many; J: TRBJ2-7; DNA: TGTGCCAGCAGCCGCGAGGGGGACGGACTCTACGAGCAGTACTTC; CDR3: CASSREGDGLYEQYF
V: TRBV27; D: -; size: many; J: TRBJ1-2; DNA: TGTGCCAGCAGTTTTACGAGGTCTAACTATGGCTACACCTTC; CDR3: CASSFTRSNYGYTF
V: TRBV30; D: -; size: -; J: TRBJ2-1; DNA: TGTGCCTGGAGTCGAGGACTCGCTACCAATGAGCAGTTCTTC; CDR3: CAWSRGLATNEQFF
V: TRBV6-6; D: -; size: many; J: TRBJ1-6; DNA: TGTGCCAGCAGCCAGGGATTGTCGGATTCACCCCTCCACTTT; CDR3: CASSQGLSDSPLHF
V: TRBV29-1; D: -; size: many; J: TRBJ2-7; DNA: TGCAGCGTTCGATGGCCGGGGACCTACGAGCAGTACTTC; CDR3: CSVRWPGTYEQYF
V: TRBV25-1; D: -; size: -; J: TRBJ2-1; DNA: TGTGCCAGCAGTTTACAGGGAAACTCCTACAATGAGCAGTTCTTC; CDR3: CASSLQGNSYNEQFF
V: TRBV20-1; D: TRBD2; size: many; J: TRBJ2-3; DNA: TGCAGTGCTAGGAGCAGCGGGAGGGCAGATACGCAGTATTTT; CDR3: CSARSSGRADTQYF
V: TRBV18; D: TRBD2; size: many; J: TRBJ2-1; DNA: TGTGCCAGCTCACCATATGCGCGGGGGTTCTACAATGAGCAGTTCTTC; CDR3: CASSPYARGFYNEQFF
V: TRBV3-1; D: -; size: many; J: TRBJ2-3; DNA: TGTGCCAGCAGCCAAGCCAAGGGAACCACCACAGATACGCAGTATTTT; CDR3: CASSQAKGTTTDTQYF
V: TRBV29-1; D: -; size: medium-sized; J: TRBJ2-5; DNA: TGCAGCGTTGAACCCACCGGGGAGACCCAGTACTTC; CDR3: CSVEPTGETQYF
V: TRBV7-2; D: TRBD2; size: medium-sized; J: TRBJ2-4; DNA: TGTGCCAGCAGCTTAAGCGGCGGGAGTTTTGACATTCAGTACTTC; CDR3: CASSLSGGSFDIQYF
V: TRBV3-1; D: TRBD2; size: few; J: TRBJ2-1; DNA: TGTGCCAGCAGCCAAGAGGGACTAGCGGCGTACAATGAGCAGTTCTTC; CDR3: CASSQEGLAAYNEQFF
V: TRBV6-2/TRBV6-3; D: -; size: many; J: TRBJ1-5; DNA: TGTGCCAGCAGTTACGGGGGGGACAATCAGCCCCAGCATTTT; CDR3: CASSYGGDNQPQHF
V: TRBV18; D: TRBD1; size: many; J: TRBJ2-1; DNA: TGTGCCAGCTCACCACGACAGGGGTACAATGAGCAGTTCTTC; CDR3: CASSPRQGYNEQFF
V: TRBV29-1; D: -; size: many; J: TRBJ2-1; DNA: TGCAGCGTTGAAGGCTCACCCCTTGGCAATGAGCAGTTCTTC; CDR3: CSVEGSPLGNEQFF
V: TRBV7-9; D: -; size: -; J: TRBJ2-3; DNA: TGTGCCAGCAGCTTGTCCTCGGGGGAGAAAGCAGATACGCAGTATTTT; CDR3: CASSLSSGEKADTQYF
V: TRBV7-6; D: -; size: -; J: TRBJ2-6; DNA: TGTGCCAGCAGCTCCAATCCCCGAGGACACCTCTCCTCTGGGGCCAACGTCCTGACTTTC; CDR3: CASSSNPRGHLSSGANVLTF
V: TRBV25-1; D: -; size: many; J: TRBJ2-3; DNA: TGTGCCAGCAGTGAATACGGCACAGATACGCAGTATTTT; CDR3: CASSEYGTDTQYF
V: TRBV12-3/TRBV12-4; D: -; size: -; J: TRBJ1-1; DNA: TGTGCCAGCAGCTTTTCAGCTGAAGCTTTCTTT; CDR3: CASSFSAEAFF
V: TRBV20-1; D: TRBD1; size: few; J: TRBJ1-1; DNA: TGCAGTGCCGACTCAGGGGGGGCAGGGGGGGGCACTGAAGCTTTCTTT; CDR3: CSADSGGAGGGTEAFF
V: TRBV7-9; D: TRBD2; size: many; J: TRBJ2-7; DNA: TGTGCCAGCAGCTTTTTGGGGGGAGCGGGAGCCGACGAGCAGTACTTC; CDR3: CASSFLGGAGADEQYF
V: TRBV7-9; D: TRBD2; size: many; J: TRBJ2-1; DNA: TGTGCCAGCAGCCCCACCGTGGGGGGGAGCGGGGAGCAGTTCTTC; CDR3: CASSPTVGGSGEQFF
V: TRBV12-3/TRBV12-4; D: -; size: many; J: TRBJ1-1; DNA: TGTGCCAGCAGCAAGGGCCGAAACACTGAAGCTTTCTTT; CDR3: CASSKGRNTEAFF
V: TRBV5-1; D: -; size: many; J: TRBJ2-7; DNA: TGCGCCAGCAGCTTAGATACGAACGAGCAGTACTTC; CDR3: CASSLDTNEQYF
V: TRBV12-3/TRBV12-4; D: -; size: many; J: TRBJ1-3; DNA: TGTGCCAGCAGTTTATACCAGGGGCCCCGGTCTGGAAACACCATATATTTT; CDR3: CASSLYQGPRSGNTIYF
V: TRBV7-9; D: TRBD1; size: -; J: TRBJ2-3; DNA: TGTGCCAGCAGCTTGGACAGGGTAGGAGATACGCAGTATTTT; CDR3: CASSLDRVGDTQYF
V: TRBV7-9; D: -; size: many; J: TRBJ1-1; DNA: TGTGCCAGCAGCCCCCCAATTAAACAGAACACTGAAGCTTTCTTT; CDR3: CASSPPIKQNTEAFF
V: TRBV6-2/TRBV6-3; D: -; size: many; J: TRBJ2-1; DNA: TGTGCCAGCAGGCAAGGATCCGAGCAGTTCTTC; CDR3: CASRQGSEQFF
V: TRBV24-1; D: TRBD2; size: -; J: TRBJ2-1; DNA: TGTGCCACCAGTGATAGGAGCGGGAGGGCCATCAATGAGCAGTTCTTC; CDR3: CATSDRSGRAINEQFF
V: TRBV5-1; D: TRBD1; size: many; J: TRBJ2-1; DNA: TGCGCCAGCAGCTTGGGGGGACAGACCTACAATGAGCAGTTCTTC; CDR3: CASSLGGQTYNEQFF
V: TRBV3-1; D: -; size: many; J: TRBJ1-1; DNA: TGTGCCAGCAGCCAAGTGGCGGGTTACACTGAAGCTTTCTTT; CDR3: CASSQVAGYTEAFF
V: TRBV12-3/TRBV12-4; D: -; size: few; J: TRBJ1-1; DNA: TGTGCCAGCGGTACCACAGTGGATAACACTGAAGCTTTCTTT; CDR3: CASGTTVDNTEAFF
V: TRBV3-1; D: TRBD2; size: few; J: TRBJ2-2; DNA: TGTGCCAGCAGCCAGTTAGCGGGAGCTGACGGGGAGCTGTTTTTT; CDR3: CASSQLAGADGELFF
V: TRBV19; D: -; size: few; J: TRBJ1-1; DNA: TGTGCCAGTAACCTACGGGCGGGCACTGAAGCTTTCTTT; CDR3: CASNLRAGTEAFF
V: TRBV27; D: -; size: many; J: TRBJ2-1; DNA: TGTGCCAGCACTTCGAGGAGCCGACCGGAGCAGTTCTTC; CDR3: CASTSRSRPEQFF
V: TRBV30; D: TRBD1; size: many; J: TRBJ1-1; DNA: TGTGCCTGGAGCCAGGGGGACAGTCTTCAGGCTTTCTTT; CDR3: CAWSQGDSLQAFF
V: TRBV11-2; D: -; size: -; J: TRBJ1-3; DNA: TGTGCCAGCAGCTTACTAACAGGCAGCGGAAACACCATATATTTT; CDR3: CASSLLTGSGNTIYF
V: TRBV9; D: -; size: -; J: TRBJ1-2; DNA: TGTGCCAGCAGCCCCCACGGGGCCAGCTGGGGCTACACCTTC; CDR3: CASSPHGASWGYTF
V: TRBV4-1; D: -; size: many; J: TRBJ1-3; DNA: TGCGCCAGCAGCCATGACGCGACAGGCTCTGGAAACACCATATATTTT; CDR3: CASSHDATGSGNTIYF
V: TRBV20-1; D: -; size: many; J: TRBJ2-7; DNA: TGCAGTGCTACGACAGGGAGGGAGCAGTACTTC; CDR3: CSATTGREQYF
V: TRBV7-2; D: -; size: once; J: TRBJ1-1; DNA: TGTGCCAGCAGCTTATTCGGGGAGGGCACTGAAGCTTTCTTT; CDR3: CASSLFGEGTEAFF
V: TRBV18; D: -; size: many; J: TRBJ1-1; DNA: TGTGCCAGCTCCTTGACGGTGAACACTGAAGCTTTCTTT; CDR3: CASSLTVNTEAFF
V: TRBV7-9; D: -; size: many; J: TRBJ1-2; DNA: TGTGCCAGCAGCTTAGCCGCGACTGAATTCGGGTCCTTC; CDR3: CASSLAATEFGSF
V: TRBV5-4; D: TRBD2; size: -; J: TRBJ2-7; DNA: TGTGCCAGCAGCATCGACGGGAGGGAGCAGTACTTC; CDR3: CASSIDGREQYF
V: TRBV7-2; D: -; size: many; J: TRBJ2-1; DNA: TGTGCCAGCAGCTTGGGGTCGGGAACAAGGAATGAGCAGTTCTTC; CDR3: CASSLGSGTRNEQFF
V: TRBV10-3; D: -; size: many; J: TRBJ1-2; DNA: TGTGCCATCAGTGAGTCGGTGTCCGAAATCTTC; CDR3: CAISESVSEIF
V: TRBV6-5; D: TRBD1; size: -; J: TRBJ1-3; DNA: TGTGCCAGCAAGAGGACAGGGACTTTCTCTGGAAACACCATATATTTT; CDR3: CASKRTGTFSGNTIYF
V: TRBV6-5; D: -; size: many; J: TRBJ2-1; DNA: TGTGCCAGCAGTTACTCGGCCATCACCGCTTACAATGAGCAGTTCTTC; CDR3: CASSYSAITAYNEQFF
V: TRBV11-2; D: -; size: many; J: TRBJ1-6; DNA: TGTGCCAGCAGCTTAGGAGGGGGTCAAACACCCCTCCACTTT; CDR3: CASSLGGGQTPLHF
V: TRBV2; D: TRBD2; size: -; J: TRBJ2-7; DNA: TGTGCCAGCAGTGTAAGCGGGGGGATCTACGAGCAGTACTTC; CDR3: CASSVSGGIYEQYF
V: TRBV6-5; D: TRBD1; size: many; J: TRBJ1-2; DNA: TGTGCCAGCAGTGGAAGGGACAGACTTAACTATGGCTACACCTTC; CDR3: CASSGRDRLNYGYTF
V: TRBV7-2; D: -; size: many; J: TRBJ2-3; DNA: TGTGCCAGCAGCTTCTGGGATGGCGGCACAGATACGCAGTATTTT; CDR3: CASSFWDGGTDTQYF
V: TRBV29-1; D: TRBD1; size: many; J: TRBJ2-2; DNA: TGCAGCGGATACAGGGGGCCCGGGGAGCTGTTTTTT; CDR3: CSGYRGPGELFF
V: TRBV29-1; D: TRBD1; size: many; J: TRBJ2-3; DNA: TGCAGCGTTGAAAGAGGGACAGGGACAGATACGCAGTATTTT; CDR3: CSVERGTGTDTQYF
V: TRBV27; D: TRBD1; size: -; J: TRBJ2-5; DNA: TGTGCCAGCAGTCCCCCCCCGACAGGGGTAGGGACCCAGTACTTC; CDR3: CASSPPPTGVGTQYF
V: TRBV20-1; D: TRBD1; size: many; J: TRBJ2-7; DNA: TGCAGTGCTCAGGGACAGGGGGACGAGCAGTACTTC; CDR3: CSAQGQGDEQYF
V: TRBV7-9; D: TRBD2; size: many; J: TRBJ2-7; DNA: TGTGCCAGCAGCTTGGTCGGGACTAGGTCCTACGAGCAGTACTTC; CDR3: CASSLVGTRSYEQYF